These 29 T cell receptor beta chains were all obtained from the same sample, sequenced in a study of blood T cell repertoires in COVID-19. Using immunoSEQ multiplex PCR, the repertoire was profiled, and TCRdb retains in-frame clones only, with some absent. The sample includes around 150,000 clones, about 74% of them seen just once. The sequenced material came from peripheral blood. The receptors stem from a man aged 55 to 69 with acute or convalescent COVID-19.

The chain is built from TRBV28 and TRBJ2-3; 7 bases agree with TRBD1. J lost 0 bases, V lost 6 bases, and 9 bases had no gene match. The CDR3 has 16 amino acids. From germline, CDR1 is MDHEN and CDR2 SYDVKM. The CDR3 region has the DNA TGTGCCAGCAGGGCCCCGACAGGGTCTAGCACAGATACGCAGTATTTT. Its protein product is CASRAPTGSSTDTQYF.

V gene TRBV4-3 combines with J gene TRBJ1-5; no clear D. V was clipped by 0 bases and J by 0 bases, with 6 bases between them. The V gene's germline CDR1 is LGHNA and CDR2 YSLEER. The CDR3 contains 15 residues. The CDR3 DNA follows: TGCGCCAGCAGCCAAGATCTCTTTAGCAATCAGCCCCAGCATTTT. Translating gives CASSQDLFSNQPQHF.

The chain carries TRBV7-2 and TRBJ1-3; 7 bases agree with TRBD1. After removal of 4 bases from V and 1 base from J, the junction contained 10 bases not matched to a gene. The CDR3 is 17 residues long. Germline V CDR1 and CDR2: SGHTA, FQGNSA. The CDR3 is CASSSSTGKGSGNTIYF. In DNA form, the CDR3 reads TGTGCCAGCAGCTCTTCGACAGGGAAAGGTTCTGGAAACACCATATATTTT.

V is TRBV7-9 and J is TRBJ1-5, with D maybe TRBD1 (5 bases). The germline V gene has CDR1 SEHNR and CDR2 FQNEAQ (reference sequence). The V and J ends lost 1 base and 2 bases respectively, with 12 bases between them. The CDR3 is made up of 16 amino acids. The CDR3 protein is CASSLGQPGGNQPQHF. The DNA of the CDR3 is TGTGCCAGCAGCTTAGGACAGCCTGGGGGCAATCAGCCCCAGCATTTT.

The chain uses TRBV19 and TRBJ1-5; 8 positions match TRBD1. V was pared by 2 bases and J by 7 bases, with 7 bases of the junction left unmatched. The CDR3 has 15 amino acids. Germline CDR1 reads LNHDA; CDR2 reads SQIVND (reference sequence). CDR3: CASSIRTGTGQPQHF. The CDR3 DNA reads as TGTGCCAGTAGTATAAGGACAGGGACGGGGCAGCCCCAGCATTTT.

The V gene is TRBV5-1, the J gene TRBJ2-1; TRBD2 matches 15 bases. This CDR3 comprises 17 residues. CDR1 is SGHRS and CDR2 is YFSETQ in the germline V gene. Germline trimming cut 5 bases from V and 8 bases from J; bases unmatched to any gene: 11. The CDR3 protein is CASRWTSGGASVDEQFF. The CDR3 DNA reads TGCGCCAGCAGATGGACTAGCGGGGGGGCATCTGTGGATGAGCAGTTCTTC.

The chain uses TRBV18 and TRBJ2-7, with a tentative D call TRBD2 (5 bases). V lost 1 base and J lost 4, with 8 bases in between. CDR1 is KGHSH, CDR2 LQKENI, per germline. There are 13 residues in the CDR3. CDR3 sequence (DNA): TGTGCCAGCTCACCACAAACGGGATACGAGCAGTACTTC. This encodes CASSPQTGYEQYF. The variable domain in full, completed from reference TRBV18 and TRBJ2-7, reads NAGVMQNPRHLVRRRGQEARLRCSPMKGHSHVYWYRQLPEEGLKFMVYLQKENIIDESGMPKERFSAEFPKEGPSILRIQQVVRGDSAAYFCASSPQTGYEQYFGPGTRLTVT.

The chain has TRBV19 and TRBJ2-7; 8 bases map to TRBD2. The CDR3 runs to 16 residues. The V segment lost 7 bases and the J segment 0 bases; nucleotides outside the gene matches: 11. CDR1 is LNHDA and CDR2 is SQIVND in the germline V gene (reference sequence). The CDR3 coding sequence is TGTGCCAGTACGGCGGGGGGCACTTATAGCTCCTACGAGCAGTACTTC. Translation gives CASTAGGTYSSYEQYF.

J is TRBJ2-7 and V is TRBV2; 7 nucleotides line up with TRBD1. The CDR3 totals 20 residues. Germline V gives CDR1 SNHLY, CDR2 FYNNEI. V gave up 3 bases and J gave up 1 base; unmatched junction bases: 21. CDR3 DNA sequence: TGTGCCAGCAGTGAGACCCGGGACAGAATAATTTCTCCTTGGTCCTACGAGCAGTACTTC. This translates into CASSETRDRIISPWSYEQYF.

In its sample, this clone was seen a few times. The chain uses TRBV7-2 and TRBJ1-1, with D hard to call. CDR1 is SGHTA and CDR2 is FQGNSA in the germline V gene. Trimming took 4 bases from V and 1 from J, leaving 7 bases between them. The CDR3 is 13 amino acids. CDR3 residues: CASSSQRNTEAFF. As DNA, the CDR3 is TGTGCCAGCAGCTCACAGAGGAACACTGAAGCTTTCTTT. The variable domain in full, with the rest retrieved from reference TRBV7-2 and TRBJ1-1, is GAGVSQSPSNKVTEKGKDVELRCDPISGHTALYWYRQSLGQGLEFLIYFQGNSAPDKSGLPSDRFSAERTGGSVSTLTIQRTQQEDSAVYLCASSSQRNTEAFFGQGTRLTVV.

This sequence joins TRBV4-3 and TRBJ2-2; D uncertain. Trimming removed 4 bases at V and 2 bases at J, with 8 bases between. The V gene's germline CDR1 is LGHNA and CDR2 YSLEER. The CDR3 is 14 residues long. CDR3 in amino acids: CASSREKNTGELFF. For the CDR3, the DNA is TGCGCCAGCAGCCGCGAGAAAAACACCGGGGAGCTGTTTTTT.

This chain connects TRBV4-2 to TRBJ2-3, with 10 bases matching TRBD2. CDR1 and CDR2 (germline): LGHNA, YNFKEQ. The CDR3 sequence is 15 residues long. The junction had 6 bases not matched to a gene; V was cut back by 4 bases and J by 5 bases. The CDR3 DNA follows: TGTGCCAGCAGCCCTAGCGGGGGCTCGGGAGATACGCAGTATTTT. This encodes CASSPSGGSGDTQYF.

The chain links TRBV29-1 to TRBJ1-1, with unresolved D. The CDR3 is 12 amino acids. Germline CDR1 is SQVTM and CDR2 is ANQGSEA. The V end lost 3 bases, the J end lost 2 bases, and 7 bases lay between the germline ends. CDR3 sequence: CSVEGDNTEAFF. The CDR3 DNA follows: TGCAGCGTTGAGGGAGATAACACTGAAGCTTTCTTT.

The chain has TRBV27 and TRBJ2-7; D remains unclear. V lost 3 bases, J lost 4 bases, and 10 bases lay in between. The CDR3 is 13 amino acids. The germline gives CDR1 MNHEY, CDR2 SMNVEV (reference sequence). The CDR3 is CASSLARRYEQYF. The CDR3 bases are TGTGCCAGCAGTTTGGCAAGGCGGTACGAGCAGTACTTC.

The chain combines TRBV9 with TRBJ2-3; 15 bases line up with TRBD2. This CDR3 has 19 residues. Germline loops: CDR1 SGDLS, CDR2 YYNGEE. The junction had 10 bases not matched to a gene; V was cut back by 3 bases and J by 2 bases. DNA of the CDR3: TGTGCCAGCAGCGCGGGACTAGCGGGGGGAAGTTCCCACACAGATACGCAGTATTTT. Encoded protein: CASSAGLAGGSSHTDTQYF.

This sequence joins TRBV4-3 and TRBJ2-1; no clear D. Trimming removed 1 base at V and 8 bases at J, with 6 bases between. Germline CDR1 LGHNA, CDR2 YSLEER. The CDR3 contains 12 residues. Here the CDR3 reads CASSQGSDEQFF. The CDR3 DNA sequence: TGCGCCAGCAGCCAAGGTAGTGATGAGCAGTTCTTC.

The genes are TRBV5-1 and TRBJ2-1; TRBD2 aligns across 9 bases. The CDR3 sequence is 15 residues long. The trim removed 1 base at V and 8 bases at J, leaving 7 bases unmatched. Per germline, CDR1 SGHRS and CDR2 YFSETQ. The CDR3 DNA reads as TGCGCCAGCAGCTTGATGTTAGCGGGGGACCATGAGCAGTTCTTC. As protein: CASSLMLAGDHEQFF.

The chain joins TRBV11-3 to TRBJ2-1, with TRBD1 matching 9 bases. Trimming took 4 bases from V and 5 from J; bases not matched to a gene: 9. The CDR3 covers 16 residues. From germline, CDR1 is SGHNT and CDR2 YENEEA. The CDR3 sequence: CASSSGWDRDHNEQFF. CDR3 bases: TGTGCCAGCAGCTCCGGGTGGGACAGGGACCACAATGAGCAGTTCTTC.

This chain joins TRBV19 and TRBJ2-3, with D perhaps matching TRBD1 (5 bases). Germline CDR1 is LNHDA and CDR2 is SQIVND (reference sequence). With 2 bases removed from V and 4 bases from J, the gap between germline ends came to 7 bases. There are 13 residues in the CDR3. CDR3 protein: CASSISTADTQYF. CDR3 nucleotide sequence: TGTGCCAGTAGTATATCGACAGCAGATACGCAGTATTTT. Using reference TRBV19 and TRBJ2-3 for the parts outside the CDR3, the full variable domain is DGGITQSPKYLFRKEGQNVTLSCEQNLNHDAMYWYRQDPGQGLRLIYYSQIVNDFQKGDIAEGYSVSREKKESFPLTVTSAQKNPTAFYLCASSISTADTQYFGPGTRLTVL.

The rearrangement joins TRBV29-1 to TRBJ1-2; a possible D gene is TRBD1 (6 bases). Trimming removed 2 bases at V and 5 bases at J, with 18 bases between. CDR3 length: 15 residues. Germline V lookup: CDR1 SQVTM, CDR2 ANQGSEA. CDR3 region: CSVENRGSGVYGYTF. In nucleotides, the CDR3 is TGCAGCGTTGAAAATAGAGGCTCAGGGGTATATGGCTACACCTTC. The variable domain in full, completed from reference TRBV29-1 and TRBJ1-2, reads SAVISQKPSRDICQRGTSLTIQCQVDSQVTMMFWYRQQPGQSLTLIATANQGSEATYESGFVIDKFPISRPNLTFSTLTVSNMSPEDSSIYLCSVENRGSGVYGYTFGSGTRLTVV.

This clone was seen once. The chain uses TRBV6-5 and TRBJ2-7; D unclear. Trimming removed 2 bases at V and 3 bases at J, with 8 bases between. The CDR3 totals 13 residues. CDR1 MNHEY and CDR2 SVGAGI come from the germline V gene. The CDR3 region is CASSYAVYYEQYF. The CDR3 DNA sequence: TGTGCCAGCAGTTACGCGGTTTACTACGAGCAGTACTTC.

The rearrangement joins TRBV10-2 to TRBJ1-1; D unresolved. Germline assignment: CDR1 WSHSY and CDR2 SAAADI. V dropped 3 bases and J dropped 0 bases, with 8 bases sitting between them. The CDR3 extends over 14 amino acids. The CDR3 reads CASSDGTVNTEAFF. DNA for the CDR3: TGCGCCAGCAGTGATGGCACAGTGAACACTGAAGCTTTCTTT.

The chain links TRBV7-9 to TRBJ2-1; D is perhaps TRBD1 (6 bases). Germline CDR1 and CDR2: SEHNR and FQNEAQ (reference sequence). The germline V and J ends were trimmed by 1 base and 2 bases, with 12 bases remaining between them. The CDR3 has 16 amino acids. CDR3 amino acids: CASSLGQGSPYNEQFF. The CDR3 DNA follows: TGTGCCAGCAGCTTAGGGCAGGGGAGTCCCTACAATGAGCAGTTCTTC.

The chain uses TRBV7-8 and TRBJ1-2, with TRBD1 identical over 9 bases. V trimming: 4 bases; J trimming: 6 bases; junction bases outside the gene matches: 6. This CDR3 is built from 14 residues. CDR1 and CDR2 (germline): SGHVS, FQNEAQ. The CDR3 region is CASSSPGQGNGYTF. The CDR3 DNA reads TGTGCCAGCAGCTCACCGGGACAGGGCAATGGCTACACCTTC.

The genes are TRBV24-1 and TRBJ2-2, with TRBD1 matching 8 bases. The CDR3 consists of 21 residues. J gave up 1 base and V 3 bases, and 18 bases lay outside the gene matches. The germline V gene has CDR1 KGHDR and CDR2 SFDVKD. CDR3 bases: TGTGCCACCAGTGATCTCATCCCGGACAGGGCTTTCTTAAGGAACACCGGGGAGCTGTTTTTT. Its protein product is CATSDLIPDRAFLRNTGELFF.

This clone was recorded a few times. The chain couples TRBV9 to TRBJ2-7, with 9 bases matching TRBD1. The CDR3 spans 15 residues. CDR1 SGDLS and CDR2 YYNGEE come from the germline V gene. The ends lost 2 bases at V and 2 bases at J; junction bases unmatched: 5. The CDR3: CASSVGQGTTYEQYF. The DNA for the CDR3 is TGTGCCAGCAGCGTCGGACAGGGGACGACCTACGAGCAGTACTTC.

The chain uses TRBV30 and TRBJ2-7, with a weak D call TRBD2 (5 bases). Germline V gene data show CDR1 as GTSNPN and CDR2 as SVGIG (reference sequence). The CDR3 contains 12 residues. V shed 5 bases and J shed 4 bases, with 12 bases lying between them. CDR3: CAWGSRGYEQYF. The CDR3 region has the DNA TGTGCCTGGGGGAGCCGGGGTTACGAGCAGTACTTC. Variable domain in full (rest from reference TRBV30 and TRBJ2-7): SQTIHQWPATLVQPVGSPLSLECTVEGTSNPNLYWYRQAAGRGLQLLFYSVGIGQISSEVPQNLSASRPQDRQFILSSKKLLLSDSGFYLCAWGSRGYEQYFGPGTRLTVT.

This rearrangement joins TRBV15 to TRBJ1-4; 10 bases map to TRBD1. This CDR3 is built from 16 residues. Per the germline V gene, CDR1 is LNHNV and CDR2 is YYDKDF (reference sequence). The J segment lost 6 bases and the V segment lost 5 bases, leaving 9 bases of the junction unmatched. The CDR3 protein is CATSSRRGTGDEKLFF. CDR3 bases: TGTGCCACCAGCTCCCGAAGAGGGACAGGGGATGAAAAACTGTTTTTT.

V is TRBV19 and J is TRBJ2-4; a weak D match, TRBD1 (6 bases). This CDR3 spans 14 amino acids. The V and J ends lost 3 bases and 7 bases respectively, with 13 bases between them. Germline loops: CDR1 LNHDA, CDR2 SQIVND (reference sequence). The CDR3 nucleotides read TGTGCCAGTAGTATCCGGGGCAGGGGTAACATTCAGTACTTC. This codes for CASSIRGRGNIQYF.